This TCR beta chain comes out of a study of regulatory T cells in long-lasting Graves disease. Time point: persistent/refractory GD, antithyroid drugs over 5 years with positive TRAb. TCR sequences were obtained from RNA taken from PBMCs. CDR3-region Arm-PCR and iRepertoire HTBI primers produced the TCR beta libraries. TCRdb re-called the multiplex PCR reads with MiXCR, one entry per CDR3 protein. The table shows hundreds of thousands of distinct CDR3 sequences, with 21% occurring only once. Findings and limits, study-wide: Between persistent patients, more than 2,500 public clonotypes were shared, exceeding the approximately 870 shared between new patients. Persistent Graves' patients had lower TCR diversity than newly diagnosed ones.

This clonotype was observed once. Its specificity is not known. CDR1 SNHLY and CDR2 FYNNEI come from the germline V gene. V trimming: 7 bases; J trimming: 8 bases; junction bases outside the gene matches: 4. This CDR3 region has 11 residues. This specimen consisted of peripheral blood mononuclear cells (PBMCs), obtained when the disease was refractory, from a patient treated with antithyroid drugs. The chain is built from TRBV2 and TRBJ1-2, with 7 bases fitting TRBD1. The sequence derives from a female donor with Graves disease. DNA for the CDR3: TGTGCCAGCAAGGGGGCAGGGGGCTACACCTTC. Amino acids: CASKGAGGYTF.